The clone carrying this T cell receptor beta chain appeared a single time. Its antigen is unknown. Profiled with immunoSEQ multiplex PCR; TCRdb holds only in-frame clones, not every one. The sample has around 70,000 clones, roughly 92% seen once; the top ten hold under 10%. The data were obtained in a study of OX40 agonist ivuxolimab in advanced cancers. On the study more broadly: The dose of intravenous ivuxolimab that patients received every 2 weeks ranged from 0.01 to 10 mg/kg. The mean age was about 61 years, ranging from about 20 to 90, with more than 70% of participants male. Study observations and caveats: Some nonresponders likewise displayed low normalized T-cell clonal expansion.

Excluded were patients having autoimmune disease history or systemic immunosuppression. Deletions cut 2 bases from V and 5 bases from J, with 15 bases between. The CDR3 loop spans 15 amino acids. Looked up from germline, CDR1 is MNHEY and CDR2 is SMNVEV (reference sequence). The TCR was taken from an adult with an advanced solid tumor such as melanoma, head and neck, liver or kidney cancer. This specimen was CD4+ or CD8+ T cells sorted from blood, taken in a trial of the OX40 agonist ivuxolimab. This chain uses TRBV27 with TRBJ1-1, with D unclear. CDR3 sequence reads: CASSLAPGAGTEAFF. The CDR3 DNA follows: TGTGCCAGCAGTTTAGCTCCGGGAGCGGGGACTGAAGCTTTCTTT.